A selection of T cell receptor beta chains follows, all from one sample in a study of T cells in Graves' hyperthyroidism and ophthalmopathy. MiXCR, applied by TCRdb to the multiplex PCR reads, yields one record per CDR3 protein. The sample shows approximately 700,000 distinct CDR3 sequences, 16% of them seen only once. Sequenced material: blood. These receptors originate from a man in his late teens or twenties with Graves' hyperthyroidism. Each CDR3 is given with its conserved first and last residue.

CDR3aa: CATSGSTETQYF
j_gene: TRBJ2-5
v_gene: TRBV28

CDR3aa: CASSLGRQETQYF
j_gene: TRBJ2-5
v_gene: TRBV28

CDR3aa: CASSLKQGEDTQYF
j_gene: TRBJ2-3
v_gene: TRBV12-3/TRBV12-4

CDR3aa: CASSYGTGGADTQYF
j_gene: TRBJ2-3
v_gene: TRBV5-1

CDR3aa: CATSDPGTGGNQPQHF
j_gene: TRBJ1-5
v_gene: TRBV24-1

CDR3aa: CASSESRAGGDTQYF
j_gene: TRBJ2-3
v_gene: TRBV10-1

CDR3aa: CATSREPSGASYEQYF
j_gene: TRBJ2-7
v_gene: TRBV15

CDR3aa: CSALRPSGINEQFF
j_gene: TRBJ2-1
v_gene: TRBV29-1

CDR3aa: CASSLGRPSPETQYF
j_gene: TRBJ2-5
v_gene: TRBV7-2

CDR3aa: CASSKQGWSAEAFF
j_gene: TRBJ1-1
v_gene: TRBV27

CDR3aa: CAWSVLGGGLDYTF
j_gene: TRBJ1-2
v_gene: TRBV30

CDR3aa: CASGNSGSTYNEQFF
j_gene: TRBJ2-1
v_gene: TRBV6-2/TRBV6-3

CDR3aa: CASSRQQGDQPQHF
j_gene: TRBJ1-5
v_gene: TRBV12-3/TRBV12-4

CDR3aa: CASSLVGQPYSNQPQHF
j_gene: TRBJ1-5
v_gene: TRBV27

CDR3aa: CASMSRGPRAEAFF
j_gene: TRBJ1-1
v_gene: TRBV28

CDR3aa: CSAYHNEKLFF
j_gene: TRBJ1-4
v_gene: TRBV20-1

CDR3aa: CSAPEIGSVSFHSPLHF
j_gene: TRBJ1-6
v_gene: TRBV20-1

CDR3aa: CSARPIQLTDTQYF
j_gene: TRBJ2-3
v_gene: TRBV20-1

CDR3aa: CASSLDGGSPLHF
j_gene: TRBJ1-6
v_gene: TRBV11-2

CDR3aa: CASTRGVTNYGYTF
j_gene: TRBJ1-2
v_gene: TRBV11-2

CDR3aa: CASADTSYEQYF
j_gene: TRBJ2-7
v_gene: TRBV12-5

CDR3aa: CASSAQGGETEAFF
j_gene: TRBJ1-1
v_gene: TRBV12-3/TRBV12-4

CDR3aa: CASSLARDERSTDTQYF
j_gene: TRBJ2-3
v_gene: TRBV7-8

CDR3aa: CASSPIGSPHRSGELFF
j_gene: TRBJ2-2
v_gene: TRBV7-3

CDR3aa: CSVPGGASGREQYF
j_gene: TRBJ2-7
v_gene: TRBV20-1

CDR3aa: CASSPSGASYGYTF
j_gene: TRBJ1-2
v_gene: TRBV27

CDR3aa: CATLTLGGNEQFF
j_gene: TRBJ2-1
v_gene: TRBV27

CDR3aa: CASSLRGGATYEQYF
j_gene: TRBJ2-7
v_gene: TRBV13

CDR3aa: CASSVGSSRTDTQYF
j_gene: TRBJ2-3
v_gene: TRBV9

CDR3aa: CASSFGRGGQTDTQYF
j_gene: TRBJ2-3
v_gene: TRBV27

CDR3aa: CASSQGSSGKAFF
j_gene: TRBJ1-1
v_gene: TRBV7-3

CDR3aa: CASSFHPQAGTGELFF
j_gene: TRBJ2-2
v_gene: TRBV28

CDR3aa: CASSTDRVRSAETQYF
j_gene: TRBJ2-5
v_gene: TRBV28

CDR3aa: CASGFDTSYEQYF
j_gene: TRBJ2-7
v_gene: TRBV12-5

CDR3aa: CAWRLTGGNSPLHF
j_gene: TRBJ1-6
v_gene: TRBV30

CDR3aa: CASSVTTSATYNEQFF
j_gene: TRBJ2-1
v_gene: TRBV9

CDR3aa: CASSARTDSNEKLFF
j_gene: TRBJ1-4
v_gene: TRBV28

CDR3aa: CASSPHTGSPREQYF
j_gene: TRBJ2-7
v_gene: TRBV4-1

CDR3aa: CASSPGLAGLTTQYF
j_gene: TRBJ2-5
v_gene: TRBV12-3/TRBV12-4

CDR3aa: CATSREHRPNSPLHF
j_gene: TRBJ1-6
v_gene: TRBV15

CDR3aa: CASSPSNQPQHF
j_gene: TRBJ1-5
v_gene: TRBV27

CDR3aa: CSASGQGAQGRLTF
j_gene: TRBJ2-6
v_gene: TRBV20-1

CDR3aa: CASSGLGAYNEQFF
j_gene: TRBJ2-1
v_gene: TRBV7-2

CDR3aa: CATTLGGGQVEQYF
j_gene: TRBJ2-7
v_gene: TRBV7-2

CDR3aa: CASSSGTVSTNEKLFF
j_gene: TRBJ1-4
v_gene: TRBV5-1

CDR3aa: CASNVALSANEKLFF
j_gene: TRBJ1-4
v_gene: TRBV9

CDR3aa: CASSSGGRSLAGVTDTQYF
j_gene: TRBJ2-3
v_gene: TRBV7-9

CDR3aa: CASSPWGRATGELFF
j_gene: TRBJ2-2
v_gene: TRBV28

CDR3aa: CASSISPGTGSNEQFF
j_gene: TRBJ2-1
v_gene: TRBV7-3